These T cell receptor beta chains were read from a single sample in a study of cytomegalovirus exposure and HLA in healthy donors. TCRdb's copy holds only in-frame clones and misses some; the assay was immunoSEQ multiplex PCR. The table for this sample gives about 88,000 clones. The sequenced sample was PBMCs. All receptors derive from a girl aged 10 to 17 in good health and CMV-seropositive. The CDR3 runs from the conserved cysteine through the conserved F or W. D genes are given only for firm matches.

>15|TRBV5-1|TRBJ2-5|-
TGCGCCAGCAGCCCAGCCACTACTAGCACCGAGACCCAGTACTTC
CASSPATTSTETQYF
>19|TRBV14|TRBJ2-4|-
TGTGCCAGCAGCCAAGGGGCGTCGGAAGGGGCGTTGGCCAAAAACATTCAGTACTTC
CASSQGASEGALAKNIQYF
>16|TRBV7-2|TRBJ2-5|TRBD1
TGTGCCAGCAGCTTTATGGGACAGGGCCTTGGGGAGACCCAGTACTTC
CASSFMGQGLGETQYF
>14|TRBV7-9|TRBJ1-1|TRBD1
TGTGCCAGCAGCCTGACAGGGATGAACACTGAAGCTTTCTTT
CASSLTGMNTEAFF
>13|TRBV11-2|TRBJ2-7|-
TGTGCCAGCAGCTTCACTACGGCGTACGGGCAGTACTTC
CASSFTTAYGQYF
>13|TRBV4-3|TRBJ2-1|-
TGCGCCAGCAGCCAAGCCCAGGGTAATGAGCAGTTCTTC
CASSQAQGNEQFF
>13|TRBV7-3|TRBJ1-2|-
TGTGCCAGCAGCTTCAGGGATGACTATGGCTACACCTTC
CASSFRDDYGYTF
>14|TRBV18|TRBJ2-7|-
TGTGCCAGCTCACCAGTCTCACAGTCCTACGAGCAGTACTTC
CASSPVSQSYEQYF
>13|TRBV9|TRBJ1-1|-
TGTGCCAGCAGCGTAGTAACAGACACTGAAGCTTTCTTT
CASSVVTDTEAFF
>13|TRBV4-2|TRBJ1-1|-
TGTGCCAGCAGCCCCCCGGTCGGCACTGAAGCTTTCTTT
CASSPPVGTEAFF
>16|TRBV4-3|TRBJ1-4|TRBD1
TGCGCCAGCAGCGGGTCTCCCAGGGGGGATAACGAAAAACTGTTTTTT
CASSGSPRGDNEKLFF
>14|TRBV7-2|TRBJ1-1|-
TGTGCCAGCAGCTTAAAGGGGCAGAACACTGAAGCTTTCTTT
CASSLKGQNTEAFF
>18|TRBV14|TRBJ1-1|-
TGTGCCAGCAGCCATCGTTGGACAGATCCCTTTTTGAACACTGAAGCTTTCTTT
CASSHRWTDPFLNTEAFF
>15|TRBV4-3|TRBJ2-3|TRBD1
TGCGCCAGCAGCCTCTTGGACAGGAGCACAGATACGCAGTATTTT
CASSLLDRSTDTQYF
>17|TRBV19|TRBJ2-2|TRBD1
TGTGCCAGTAGTGTATTCCTCCGGGACAGCCACACCGGGGAGCTGTTTTTT
CASSVFLRDSHTGELFF
>14|TRBV29-1|TRBJ2-1|TRBD2
TGCAGCGTTGAAGGAGCGGGGGCGGACAATGAGCAGTTCTTC
CSVEGAGADNEQFF
>15|TRBV15|TRBJ1-2|TRBD1
TGTGCCACCAGCCGACAGGGGGGACCTGTCTATGGCTACACCTTC
CATSRQGGPVYGYTF
>15|TRBV25-1|TRBJ1-6|-
TGTGCCAGCAGTGAATCTGGGGGCGTGCGTTCACCCCTCCACTTT
CASSESGGVRSPLHF
>17|TRBV19|TRBJ1-6|TRBD1
TGTGCCAGTACAGGTTACAGGGGGTCGTCCGCTAATTCACCCCTCCACTTT
CASTGYRGSSANSPLHF
>13|TRBV11-2|TRBJ1-1|TRBD1
TGTGCCAGCAGGACAGGGATCGCGACTGAAGCTTTCTTT
CASRTGIATEAFF
>14|TRBV2|TRBJ1-2|-
TGTGCCAGCAGTCCAAGGGAGGGGGACTATGGCTACACCTTC
CASSPREGDYGYTF
>14|TRBV28|TRBJ1-6|-
TGTGCCAGCCGACCAGCGGTTGGGAGGTCACCCCTCCACTTT
CASRPAVGRSPLHF
>14|TRBV9|TRBJ1-3|-
TGTGCCAGCAGCGGGAACAGGGATGGAAACACCATATATTTT
CASSGNRDGNTIYF
>15|TRBV15|TRBJ1-1|-
TGTGCCACCAGCAGAGATGGGGGGAAGTCCACTGAAGCTTTCTTT
CATSRDGGKSTEAFF
>14|TRBV5-5|TRBJ2-1|-
TGTGCCAGCAGTCCCAAGCCTCTGTTGGATGAGCAGTTCTTC
CASSPKPLLDEQFF
>13|TRBV10-3|TRBJ1-4|-
TGTGCCATCAGTGTAGCGGTTAATGAAAAACTGTTTTTT
CAISVAVNEKLFF
>14|TRBV7-9|TRBJ2-7|TRBD1
TGTGCCAGCAGCTTATCCCAGGGGGATTACGAGCAGTACTTC
CASSLSQGDYEQYF
>13|TRBV9|TRBJ1-2|-
TGTGCCAGCAGCCTCTTGGGGGGGAATGGCTACACCTTC
CASSLLGGNGYTF
>16|TRBV4-1|TRBJ2-2|-
TGCGCCAGCAGCCAACCCCGGGCAGGGGACACCGGGGAGCTGTTTTTT
CASSQPRAGDTGELFF
>14|TRBV11-2|TRBJ2-7|TRBD1
TGTGCCAGCAGCTTAGGGACAGGGGGATACGAGCAGTACTTC
CASSLGTGGYEQYF
>15|TRBV7-9|TRBJ2-7|-
TGTGCCAGCAGCGGAGACGGCAGGGTGAGCTACGAGCAGTACTTC
CASSGDGRVSYEQYF
>14|TRBV28|TRBJ2-7|-
TGTGCCAGCAGTTTATCTAACGGTATCTACGAGCAGTACTTC
CASSLSNGIYEQYF
>14|TRBV29-1|TRBJ1-2|-
TGCAGCGTAGAAGGGACAACCCGTAGGGATGGCTACACCTTC
CSVEGTTRRDGYTF
>14|TRBV25-1|TRBJ1-5|-
TGTGCCAGCAGTGAAGTTGGGGAGGCTCAGCCCCAGCATTTT
CASSEVGEAQPQHF
>14|TRBV25-1|TRBJ1-4|TRBD1
TGTGCCAGCACCCCGGGACAGGGAAATGAAAAACTGTTTTTT
CASTPGQGNEKLFF
>18|TRBV9|TRBJ2-1|TRBD2
TGTGCCAGCAGCGTTCGATTTAGCGGGGGGAAACCTTACAATGAGCAGTTCTTC
CASSVRFSGGKPYNEQFF
>16|TRBV7-9|TRBJ2-5|-
TGTGCCAGCAGCGGAATCGGGAGTCCGTTGCAAGAGACCCAGTACTTC
CASSGIGSPLQETQYF
>16|TRBV10-3|TRBJ1-5|TRBD1
TGTGCCATCAGTGAAGGGGCAGGGGGTAGCAATCAGCCCCAGCATTTT
CAISEGAGGSNQPQHF
>12|TRBV6-5|TRBJ2-7|-
TGTGCCAGCAGTTCGACTTCCTACGAGCAGTACTTC
CASSSTSYEQYF
>17|TRBV7-9|TRBJ2-5|TRBD2
TGTGCCAGCAGCCGAAACCAGAAAGTAGCGGGGGAAGAGACCCAGTACTTC
CASSRNQKVAGEETQYF
>16|TRBV5-1|TRBJ2-2|TRBD2
TGCGCCAGCAGCCTTAGCGGGGGGCCGAACACCGGGGAGCTGTTTTTT
CASSLSGGPNTGELFF